This TCR beta chain stems from a study of blood T cell repertoires in COVID-19. Across the whole study: Material from acute and convalescent COVID-19 was sourced from the United States, Italy and Spain.

Per germline, CDR1 MDHEN and CDR2 SYDVKM. This CDR3 comprises 12 residues. With 1 base removed from V and 5 bases from J, the gap between germline ends came to 5 bases. In the authors' workflow: Nucleated cell counts were estimated from reference gene primer amplification. Produced via immunoSEQ multiplex PCR; TCRdb's table is partial and in-frame only. The D gene and trimming were derived from the DNA, and the V and J assignments and clone size from that table. Seen here are about 98,000 clones, 65% to 90% observed once, and the top ten hold 9.5% to 13%. This clonotype was sampled from a man aged 65 to 85 with active or convalescent COVID-19. Sequenced: peripheral blood. This chain connects TRBV28 to TRBJ1-2; no firm D call. The chain's CDR3 is CASSLLQYGYTF. The CDR3 DNA is TGTGCCAGCAGTTTATTGCAGTATGGCTACACCTTC.